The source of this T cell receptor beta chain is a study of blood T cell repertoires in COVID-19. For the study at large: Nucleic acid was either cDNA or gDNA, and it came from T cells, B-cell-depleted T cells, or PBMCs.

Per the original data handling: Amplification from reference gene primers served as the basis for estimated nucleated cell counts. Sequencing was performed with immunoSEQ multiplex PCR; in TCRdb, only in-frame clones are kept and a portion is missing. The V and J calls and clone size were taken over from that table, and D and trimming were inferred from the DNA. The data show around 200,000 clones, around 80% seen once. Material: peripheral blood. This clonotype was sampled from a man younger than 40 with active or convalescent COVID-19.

The CDR3 DNA sequence: TGTGCCAGCAGGGCCAGGACAGGGGCGAACGAGCAGTACTTC. Translating it yields CASRARTGANEQYF. This chain joins TRBV2 and TRBJ2-7, with TRBD1 matching over 9 bases. The length of the CDR3 is 14 residues. Germline loops: CDR1 SNHLY, CDR2 FYNNEI. The junction had 8 bases not matched to a gene; V was cut back by 6 bases and J by 5 bases.